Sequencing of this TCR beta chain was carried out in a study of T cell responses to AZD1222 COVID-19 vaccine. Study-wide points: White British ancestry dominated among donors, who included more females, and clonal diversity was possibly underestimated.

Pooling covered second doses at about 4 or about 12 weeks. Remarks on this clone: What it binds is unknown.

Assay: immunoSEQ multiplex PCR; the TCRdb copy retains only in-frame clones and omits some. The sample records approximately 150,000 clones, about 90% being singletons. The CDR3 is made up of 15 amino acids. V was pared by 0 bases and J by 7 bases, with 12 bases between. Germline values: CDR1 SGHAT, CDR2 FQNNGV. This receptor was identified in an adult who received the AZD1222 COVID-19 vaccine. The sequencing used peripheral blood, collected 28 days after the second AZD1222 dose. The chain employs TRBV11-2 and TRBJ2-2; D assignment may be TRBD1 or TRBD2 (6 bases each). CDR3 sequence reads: CASSLEGGGIGELFF. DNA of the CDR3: TGTGCCAGCAGCTTAGAGGGGGGCGGTATCGGGGAGCTGTTTTTT.